The 24 T cell receptor beta chains reported below all come from one sample, sequenced in a study of Ad26.COV2.S vaccination and SARS-CoV-2 variants. The sample's treatment: approximately 18 received Ad26.COV2.S at low or high dose, single or two shots; several received placebo; per-sample allocation not given. Samples came from day 63 after the first vaccine or placebo injection. Produced via immunoSEQ multiplex PCR; TCRdb's table is partial and in-frame only. The sample records approximately 410,000 clones, 88% being singletons. The source was peripheral blood, collected in a trial of Ad26.COV2.S vaccine versus placebo. The source is a person between 18 and 60 years old who received the Ad26.COV2.S COVID-19 vaccine or a placebo.

This chain links TRBV5-1 with TRBJ2-2; 11 bases agree with TRBD2. Looked up from germline, CDR1 is SGHRS and CDR2 is YFSETQ. The CDR3 covers 16 residues. V lost 4 bases and J lost 5; bases outside the gene matches: 7. Written as DNA, the CDR3 is TGCGCCAGCAGCGGAACTAGCGGGGGAGTAACCGGGGAGCTGTTTTTT. The encoded protein is CASSGTSGGVTGELFF.

V is TRBV29-1 and J is TRBJ1-1; no definite D call. V lost 1 base to trimming and J lost 12 bases, with 12 bases between them. CDR3 length: 11 residues. The germline gives CDR1 SQVTM, CDR2 ANQGSEA. CDR3 region: CSVEVELGTFF. CDR3 nucleotides: TGCAGCGTTGAAGTGGAGTTAGGGACTTTCTTT. Drawing the rest from reference TRBV29-1 and TRBJ1-1, the complete variable domain is SAVISQKPSRDICQRGTSLTIQCQVDSQVTMMFWYRQQPGQSLTLIATANQGSEATYESGFVIDKFPISRPNLTFSTLTVSNMSPEDSSIYLCSVEVELGTFFGQGTRLTVV.

This clone was seen a handful of times. The chain employs TRBV6-1 and TRBJ2-3; TRBD2 agrees at 14 bases. The junction had 5 bases not matched to a gene; V was cut back by 4 bases and J by 5 bases. The CDR3 covers 16 residues. Germline V gives CDR1 MNHNS, CDR2 SASEGT. The CDR3 sequence: CASSVRTSGGRDTQYF. CDR3 DNA: TGTGCCAGCAGTGTTAGGACTAGCGGGGGGAGAGATACGCAGTATTTT.

The rearrangement uses TRBV2 and TRBJ2-1; 8 nucleotides agree with TRBD2. This CDR3 is 16 amino acids long. Looked up from germline, CDR1 is SNHLY and CDR2 is FYNNEI. J gave up 7 bases and V 0 bases, and 8 bases lay outside the gene matches. The CDR3 DNA is TGTGCCAGCAGTGAAGCGAGAACGGGGGGGCTAAATGAGCAGTTCTTC. Translation gives CASSEARTGGLNEQFF.

The genes are TRBV11-2 and TRBJ2-7; D not certain. The germline V gene has CDR1 SGHAT and CDR2 FQNNGV. Trimming stripped 5 bases from V and 3 bases from J, with 14 bases between. This CDR3 is 14 amino acids long. CDR3 protein: CASSRSRPNYEQYF. The CDR3 DNA is TGTGCCAGCAGCCGATCTCGCCCAAACTACGAGCAGTACTTC.

The chain employs TRBV6-5 and TRBJ1-1, with D hard to call. V gave up 6 bases and J gave up 4 bases, with 15 bases separating them. Per germline, CDR1 MNHEY and CDR2 SVGAGI. The CDR3 runs 14 residues. This CDR3 reads CASRVRGVTTEAFF. CDR3 bases: TGTGCCAGCAGAGTTCGCGGGGTTACCACTGAAGCTTTCTTT.

V usage is TRBV2 and J usage is TRBJ2-3; 9 bases are a match to TRBD1. Germline V gene data show CDR1 as SNHLY and CDR2 as FYNNEI. This CDR3 is built from 15 residues. Germline trimming cut 4 bases from V and 4 bases from J; bases unmatched to any gene: 6. The CDR3 spells CASSGTGTGSDTQYF. DNA of the CDR3: TGTGCCAGCAGTGGCACCGGGACAGGGTCAGATACGCAGTATTTT.

This clone was seen a handful of times. The chain links TRBV9 to TRBJ2-7; D is ambiguous. Germline lookup yields CDR1 SGDLS and CDR2 YYNGEE. Trimming pared 4 bases from V and 2 bases from J, leaving 19 bases between. The CDR3 loop spans 16 amino acids. DNA for the CDR3: TGTGCCAGCAGCCCCCCGCTTAATAAGATGACCTACGAGCAGTACTTC. Translation: CASSPPLNKMTYEQYF.

The genes are TRBV9 and TRBJ2-1; the match to TRBD1 covers 7 bases. The germline V gene encodes CDR1 SGDLS and CDR2 YYNGEE. The CDR3 loop spans 14 amino acids. Losses at the gene ends were 1 base for V and 8 bases for J; bases not matched to a gene: 6. CDR3: CASSVTGVLDEQFF. In DNA form, the CDR3 reads TGTGCCAGCAGCGTAACAGGGGTATTAGATGAGCAGTTCTTC. The entire variable domain, with the rest obtained from reference TRBV9 and TRBJ2-1, is as follows: DSGVTQTPKHLITATGQRVTLRCSPRSGDLSVYWYQQSLDQGLQFLIQYYNGEERAKGNILERFSAQQFPDLHSELNLSSLELGDSALYFCASSVTGVLDEQFFGPGTRLTVL.

A single count supports this clone. The chain uses TRBV3-1 (or the pseudogene TRBV3-2) and TRBJ1-2; D unclear. The V end lost 2 bases, the J end lost 0 bases, and 7 bases lay between the germline ends. Germline CDR1 LGHDT, CDR2 YNNKEL (reference sequence). The CDR3 is 14 residues long. The CDR3 sequence is CASSQRQANYGYTF. For the CDR3, the DNA is TGTGCCAGCAGCCAAAGGCAGGCTAACTATGGCTACACCTTC.

The rearrangement joins TRBV5-5 to TRBJ2-3, with TRBD1 matching 10 bases. Trimming cost V 4 bases and J 7 bases; bases outside gene matches: 9. Germline V lookup: CDR1 SGHKS, CDR2 YYEKEE (reference sequence). The CDR3 extends over 15 amino acids. The CDR3, as DNA: TGTGCCAGCAGCCACCGGGACAGGGGTGTGAATACGCAGTATTTT. Translation: CASSHRDRGVNTQYF.

This chain connects TRBV5-6 to TRBJ1-3; a weak D match, TRBD1 (6 bases). Looked up from germline, CDR1 is SGHDT and CDR2 is YYEEEE. Between the trimmed V and J ends, which lost 4 bases and 0 bases, there was a span of 23 bases. This CDR3 spans 19 amino acids. The CDR3 sequence is CASSPIAWGADYSGNTIYF. The CDR3 nucleotides are TGTGCCAGCAGCCCGATCGCATGGGGGGCAGATTACTCTGGAAACACCATATATTTT.

V and J are TRBV4-2 and TRBJ2-3; D not certain. With 5 bases removed from V and 3 bases from J, the gap between germline ends came to 3 bases. The CDR3 runs to 11 residues. Looked up from germline, CDR1 is LGHNA and CDR2 is YNFKEQ. The CDR3 nucleotides are TGTGCCAGCAGCTTGACAGATACGCAGTATTTT. This gives the protein CASSLTDTQYF.

This rearrangement joins TRBV24-1 to TRBJ1-2; no definite D call. Germline V gene data show CDR1 as KGHDR and CDR2 as SFDVKD. CDR3 size: 14 residues. Trimming cost V 1 base and J 5 bases, with 10 bases left between them. This CDR3 reads CATSDLTSGYGYTF. The CDR3 nucleotides are TGTGCCACCAGTGATTTAACGTCAGGATATGGCTACACCTTC.

V and J are TRBV5-1 and TRBJ1-5; 7 bases fit TRBD1. The J segment lost 6 bases and the V segment lost 1 base, leaving 1 base of the junction unmatched. Per germline, CDR1 SGHRS and CDR2 YFSETQ. The CDR3 spans 13 residues. The CDR3 coding sequence is TGCGCCAGCAGCTTGTCAGGGGGTCAGCCCCAGCATTTT. Its translation is CASSLSGGQPQHF.

The chain recombines TRBV28 with TRBJ1-4; D remains ambiguous. Trimming cost V 3 bases and J 3 bases, with 8 bases left between them. Germline CDR1 MDHEN, CDR2 SYDVKM. CDR3 length equals 14 residues. CDR3 sequence (DNA): TGTGCCAGCAGTTTGAGGCAGTCTAATGAAAAACTGTTTTTT. Its protein is CASSLRQSNEKLFF.

This chain links TRBV7-6 with TRBJ2-1; 10 bases map to TRBD2. CDR1 and CDR2 (germline): SGHVS, FNYEAQ. CDR3 length equals 13 residues. V was clipped by 5 bases and J by 12 bases; unmatched bases: 7. CDR3 nucleotides: TGTGCCAGCAGCCTGGGGACTAGCGTCAGGCAGTTCTTC. Amino acid sequence: CASSLGTSVRQFF.

The J gene is TRBJ2-2, the V gene TRBV5-1, with D possibly matching TRBD1 (7 bases). The V end lost 1 base, the J end lost 6 bases, and 13 bases lay between the germline ends. The CDR3 extends over 15 amino acids. CDR1 SGHRS and CDR2 YFSETQ come from the germline V gene. The CDR3 spells CASSLPGGLPGELFF. Written as DNA, the CDR3 is TGCGCCAGCAGCTTGCCAGGGGGGTTGCCCGGGGAGCTGTTTTTT.

This clone came up a few times. The chain combines TRBV7-6 with TRBJ1-6; TRBD1 aligns across 7 bases. This CDR3 spans 13 amino acids. The germline V gene encodes CDR1 SGHVS and CDR2 FNYEAQ. Losses at the gene ends were 2 bases for V and 10 bases for J; bases not matched to a gene: 2. CDR3: CASSLQGGSPLHF. The CDR3 region has the DNA TGTGCCAGCAGCTTACAAGGGGGCTCACCCCTCCACTTT.

J is TRBJ2-7 and V is TRBV29-1; D is ambiguous. Germline V gene lookup returns CDR1 SQVTM and CDR2 ANQGSEA. This CDR3 has 13 amino acids. V lost 6 bases to trimming and J lost 0 bases, with 12 bases between them. The CDR3 coding sequence is TGCAGCGTCAACTTGATGACCTCCTACGAGCAGTACTTC. Translated: CSVNLMTSYEQYF.

The J gene is TRBJ2-3, the V gene TRBV9; the match to TRBD2 covers 16 bases. The germline V gene has CDR1 SGDLS and CDR2 YYNGEE. The CDR3 covers 17 residues. V lost 2 bases to trimming and J lost 4 bases; unmatched junction nucleotides: 4. CDR3 protein: CASSVGTSGGAADTQYF. The CDR3 nucleotides read TGTGCCAGCAGCGTCGGGACTAGCGGGGGGGCGGCAGATACGCAGTATTTT.

This chain's CDR3 is CASSPLTSGGLYEQYF. In DNA form, the CDR3 reads TGTGCCAGCTCACCACTCACTAGCGGGGGATTGTACGAGCAGTACTTC. The rearrangement links TRBV18 to TRBJ2-7, with 11 positions matching TRBD2. The J segment lost 4 bases and the V segment lost 1 base, leaving 6 bases of the junction unmatched. The CDR3 contains 16 residues. CDR1 KGHSH and CDR2 LQKENI come from the germline V gene.

The rearrangement joins TRBV28 to TRBJ1-2; no reliable D call. The germline CDR1 and CDR2 sequences are MDHEN and SYDVKM. Trimming took off 4 bases at V and 0 bases at J, with 9 bases between the two ends. There are 14 residues in the CDR3. CDR3 nucleotide sequence: TGTGCCAGCAGTTCCGTCGCCGCTAACTATGGCTACACCTTC. Its protein product is CASSSVAANYGYTF.

The rearrangement joins TRBV19 to TRBJ2-3, with 11 positions matching TRBD2. Germline V gives CDR1 LNHDA, CDR2 SQIVND (reference sequence). V trimming: 5 bases; J trimming: 0 bases; junction bases outside the gene matches: 4. The CDR3 has 16 amino acids. The CDR3 DNA is TGTGCCAGTAGTCAGGCTAGCGGGGGGAGCACAGATACGCAGTATTTT. This codes for CASSQASGGSTDTQYF.